This TCR beta chain was documented in a study of T-cell reconstitution after alpha-beta-depleted transplantation in children. A TCRbeta library incorporating unique molecular identifiers was prepared. TCRdb reprocessed the PCR reads via MiXCR and lists one record per CDR3 protein. The sample has over 150,000 distinct CDR3 sequences; 6% to 7% are singletons. The germline V gene has CDR1 DFQATT and CDR2 SNEGSKA (reference sequence). Unmatched junction bases numbered 6, after V lost 0 bases and J lost 7 bases. This CDR3 is 15 amino acids long. The sequenced sample was PBMCs from the stem cell graft donor, obtained from the stem cell graft. This rearrangement joins TRBV20-1 to TRBJ1-2; 12 nucleotides line up with TRBD1. The origin of this receptor is a human donor who donated a stem cell graft to a child with Wiskott-Aldrich syndrome. The CDR3 reads CSARDQGQGAGGYTF. DNA for the CDR3: TGCAGTGCTAGAGATCAGGGACAGGGGGCTGGTGGCTACACCTTC.